What follows describes a single T cell receptor beta chain. Antigen unknown. The table came from immunoSEQ multiplex PCR; TCRdb's copy has only in-frame clones and leaves some out. The table includes about 120,000 clones, roughly 89% detected once. Germline V gives CDR1 SGHAT, CDR2 FQNNGV. CDR3 length equals 13 residues. V gave up 1 base and J gave up 8 bases, with 10 bases separating them. This sample is part of a study of T cell responses to AZD1222 COVID-19 vaccine. Study-wide results and caveats: Mapped onto spike, vaccine-associated CD4 TCRs spanned it and were dominant at 160-218 and 743-854.

The rearrangement links TRBV11-2 to TRBJ2-3; D is undetermined. The source of this sequence is an adult in good health. Material: peripheral blood, obtained on day 0 of AZD1222 vaccination. CDR3 bases: TGTGCCAGCAGCTTAGTAGAAGGCCCTACGCAGTATTTT. Its protein product is CASSLVEGPTQYF.